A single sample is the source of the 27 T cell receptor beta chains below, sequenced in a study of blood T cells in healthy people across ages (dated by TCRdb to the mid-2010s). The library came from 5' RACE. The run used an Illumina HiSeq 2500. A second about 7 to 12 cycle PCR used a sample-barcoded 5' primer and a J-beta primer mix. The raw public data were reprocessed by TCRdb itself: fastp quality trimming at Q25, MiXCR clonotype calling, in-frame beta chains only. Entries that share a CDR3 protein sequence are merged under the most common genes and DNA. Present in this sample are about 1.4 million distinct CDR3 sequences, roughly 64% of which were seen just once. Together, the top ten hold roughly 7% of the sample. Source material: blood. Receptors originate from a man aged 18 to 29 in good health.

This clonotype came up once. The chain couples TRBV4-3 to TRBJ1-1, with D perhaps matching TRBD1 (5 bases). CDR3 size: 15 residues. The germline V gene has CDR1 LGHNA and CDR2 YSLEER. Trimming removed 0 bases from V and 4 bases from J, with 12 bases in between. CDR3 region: CASSQELQVGTEAFF. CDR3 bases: TGCGCCAGCAGCCAAGAGTTACAGGTTGGCACTGAAGCTTTCTTT.

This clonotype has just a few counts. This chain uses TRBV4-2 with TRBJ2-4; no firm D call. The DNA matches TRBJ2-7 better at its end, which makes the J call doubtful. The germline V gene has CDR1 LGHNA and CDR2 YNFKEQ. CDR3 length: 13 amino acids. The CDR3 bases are TGTGCCAGCAGCCCCGCCTTGCCATACGAGCAGTACTTC. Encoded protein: CASSPALPYEQYF.

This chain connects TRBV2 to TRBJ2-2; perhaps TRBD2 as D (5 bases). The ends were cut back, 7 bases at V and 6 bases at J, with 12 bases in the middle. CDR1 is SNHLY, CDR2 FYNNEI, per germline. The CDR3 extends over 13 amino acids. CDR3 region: CASKDSRAGELFF. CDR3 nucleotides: TGTGCCAGCAAGGACTCCCGTGCCGGGGAGCTGTTTTTT.

CDR3: CASSFTGLYNEQFF. CDR3 DNA sequence: TGTGCCAGCAGTTTTACAGGTCTTTACAATGAGCAGTTCTTC. The chain is built from TRBV27 and TRBJ2-1, with D possibly matching TRBD1 (5 bases). Germline V gene lookup returns CDR1 MNHEY and CDR2 SMNVEV (reference sequence). The V gene lost 3 bases and the J gene lost 4 bases, with 10 bases spanning the gap. The CDR3 has 14 residues.

The CDR3 nucleotides read TGCGCCAGCAGCCAAGCGGCGGGGGGGCCCGATACGCAGTATTTT. Its translation is CASSQAAGGPDTQYF. This chain connects TRBV4-1 to TRBJ2-3, with TRBD2 matching over 9 bases. The CDR3 is 15 amino acids. Per germline, CDR1 MGHRA and CDR2 YSYEKL. After removal of 1 base from V and 6 bases from J, the junction contained 5 bases not matched to a gene.

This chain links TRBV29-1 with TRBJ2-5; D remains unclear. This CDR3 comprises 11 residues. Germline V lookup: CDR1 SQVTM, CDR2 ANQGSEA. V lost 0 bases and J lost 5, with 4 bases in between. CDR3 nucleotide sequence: TGCAGCGTTGAAGATCTTGAGACCCAGTACTTC. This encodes CSVEDLETQYF.

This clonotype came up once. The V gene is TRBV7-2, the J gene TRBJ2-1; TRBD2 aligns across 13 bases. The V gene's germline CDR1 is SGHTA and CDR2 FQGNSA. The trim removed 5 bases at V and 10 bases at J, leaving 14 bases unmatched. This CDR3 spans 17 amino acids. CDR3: CASSPGLAGSGGLEQFF. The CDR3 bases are TGTGCCAGCAGCCCGGGACTAGCGGGAAGTGGAGGGTTAGAGCAGTTCTTC.

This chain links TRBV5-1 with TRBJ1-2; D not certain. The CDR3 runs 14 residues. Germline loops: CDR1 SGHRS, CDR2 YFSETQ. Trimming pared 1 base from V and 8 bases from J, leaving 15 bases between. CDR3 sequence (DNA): TGCGCCAGCAGCTTGTACCCAGCCTCCCAAGGCTACACCTTC. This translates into CASSLYPASQGYTF.

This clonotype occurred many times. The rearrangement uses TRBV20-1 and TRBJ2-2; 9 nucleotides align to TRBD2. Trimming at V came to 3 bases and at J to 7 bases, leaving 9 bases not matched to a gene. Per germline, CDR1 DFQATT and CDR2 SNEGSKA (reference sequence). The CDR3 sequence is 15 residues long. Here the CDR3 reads CSARASGVESGELFF. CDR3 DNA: TGCAGTGCTAGGGCTAGCGGGGTCGAGAGCGGGGAGCTGTTTTTT.

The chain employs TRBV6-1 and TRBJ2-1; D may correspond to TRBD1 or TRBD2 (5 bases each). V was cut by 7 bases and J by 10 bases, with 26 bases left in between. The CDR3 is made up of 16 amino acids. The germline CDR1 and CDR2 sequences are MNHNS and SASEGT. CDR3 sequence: CASKVSVRDLDKEQFF. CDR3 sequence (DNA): TGTGCCAGCAAAGTTTCGGTCCGGGACCTCGATAAGGAGCAGTTCTTC.

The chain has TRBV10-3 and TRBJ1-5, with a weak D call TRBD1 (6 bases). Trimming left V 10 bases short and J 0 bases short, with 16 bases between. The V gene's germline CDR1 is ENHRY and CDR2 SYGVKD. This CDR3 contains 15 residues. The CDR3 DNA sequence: TGTGCCACCGGCCCCGGACAGTCTAGCAATCAGCCCCAGCATTTT. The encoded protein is CATGPGQSSNQPQHF.

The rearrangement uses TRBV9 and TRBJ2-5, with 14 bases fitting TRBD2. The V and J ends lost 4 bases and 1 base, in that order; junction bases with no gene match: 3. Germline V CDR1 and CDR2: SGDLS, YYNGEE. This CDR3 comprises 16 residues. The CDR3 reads CASSPGTSGSQETQYF. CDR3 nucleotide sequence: TGTGCCAGCAGCCCGGGGACTAGCGGGAGCCAAGAGACCCAGTACTTC.

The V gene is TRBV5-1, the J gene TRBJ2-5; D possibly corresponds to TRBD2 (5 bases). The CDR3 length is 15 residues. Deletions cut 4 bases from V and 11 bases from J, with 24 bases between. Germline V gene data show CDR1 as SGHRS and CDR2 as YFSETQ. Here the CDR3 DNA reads TGCGCCAGCAGCCCAAACACGGGTCGCTACAAGCGGCAGTACTTC. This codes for CASSPNTGRYKRQYF. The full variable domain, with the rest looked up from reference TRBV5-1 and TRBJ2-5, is KAGVTQTPRYLIKTRGQQVTLSCSPISGHRSVSWYQQTPGQGLQFLFEYFSETQRNKGNFPGRFSGRQFSNSRSEMNVSTLELGDSALYLCASSPNTGRYKRQYFGPGTRLLVL.

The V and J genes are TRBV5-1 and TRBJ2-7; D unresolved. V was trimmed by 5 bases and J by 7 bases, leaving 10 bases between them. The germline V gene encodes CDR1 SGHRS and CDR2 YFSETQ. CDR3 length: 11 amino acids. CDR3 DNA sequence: TGCGCCAGCAGGAAGAAGAATGAGCAGTACTTC. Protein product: CASRKKNEQYF.

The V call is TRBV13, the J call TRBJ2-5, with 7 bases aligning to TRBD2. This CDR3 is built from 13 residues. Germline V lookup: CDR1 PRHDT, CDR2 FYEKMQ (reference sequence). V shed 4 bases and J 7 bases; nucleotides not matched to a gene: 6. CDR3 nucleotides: TGTGCCAGCAGCTCCGGACTAGTGGCGACCCAGTACTTC. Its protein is CASSSGLVATQYF.

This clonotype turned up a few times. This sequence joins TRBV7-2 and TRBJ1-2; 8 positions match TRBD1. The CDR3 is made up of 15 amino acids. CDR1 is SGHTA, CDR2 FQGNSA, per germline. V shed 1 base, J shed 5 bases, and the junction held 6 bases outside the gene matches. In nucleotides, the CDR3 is TGTGCCAGCAGCTTAGAGCAGGGGGCGGGTTATGGCTACACCTTC. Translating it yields CASSLEQGAGYGYTF.

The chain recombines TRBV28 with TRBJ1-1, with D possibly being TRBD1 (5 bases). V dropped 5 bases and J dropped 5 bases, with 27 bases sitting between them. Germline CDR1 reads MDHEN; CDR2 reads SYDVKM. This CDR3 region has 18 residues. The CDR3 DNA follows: TGTGCCAGCAGTGGGAAACAGCGTCCCATACGGGACCGTACTGAAGCTTTCTTT. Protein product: CASSGKQRPIRDRTEAFF.

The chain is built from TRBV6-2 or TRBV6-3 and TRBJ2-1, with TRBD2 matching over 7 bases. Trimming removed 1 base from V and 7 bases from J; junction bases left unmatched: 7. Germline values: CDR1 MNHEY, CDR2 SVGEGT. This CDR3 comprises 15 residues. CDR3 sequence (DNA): TGTGCCAGCAGTTACTTGTTGCGGGAGAGAAATGAGCAGTTCTTC. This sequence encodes CASSYLLRERNEQFF.

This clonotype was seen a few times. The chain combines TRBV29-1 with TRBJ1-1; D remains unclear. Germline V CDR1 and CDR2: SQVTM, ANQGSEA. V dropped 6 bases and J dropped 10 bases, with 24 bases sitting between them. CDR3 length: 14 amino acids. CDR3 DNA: TGCAGCGTCCCCTTTGCGGGCGGACTATCTGGAGCTTTCTTT. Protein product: CSVPFAGGLSGAFF.

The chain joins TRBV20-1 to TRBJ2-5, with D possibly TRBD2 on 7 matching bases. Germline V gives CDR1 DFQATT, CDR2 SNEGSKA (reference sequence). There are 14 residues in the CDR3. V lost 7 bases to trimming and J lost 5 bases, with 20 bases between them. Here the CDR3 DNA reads TGCAGTGTCTCCGAGGGGGGGGCGGGGGAGACCCAGTACTTC. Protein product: CSVSEGGAGETQYF.

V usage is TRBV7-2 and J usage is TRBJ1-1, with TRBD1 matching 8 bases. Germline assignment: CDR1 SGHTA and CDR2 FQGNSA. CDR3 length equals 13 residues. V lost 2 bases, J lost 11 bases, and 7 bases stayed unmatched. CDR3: CASSLIGTGVAFF. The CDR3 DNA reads TGTGCCAGCAGCTTAATCGGGACAGGAGTCGCTTTCTTT. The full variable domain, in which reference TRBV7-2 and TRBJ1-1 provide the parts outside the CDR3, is GAGVSQSPSNKVTEKGKDVELRCDPISGHTALYWYRQSLGQGLEFLIYFQGNSAPDKSGLPSDRFSAERTGGSVSTLTIQRTQQEDSAVYLCASSLIGTGVAFFGQGTRLTVV.

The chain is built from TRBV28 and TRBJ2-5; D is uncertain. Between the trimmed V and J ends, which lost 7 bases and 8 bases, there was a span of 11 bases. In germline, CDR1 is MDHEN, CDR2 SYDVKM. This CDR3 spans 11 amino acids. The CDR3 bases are TGTGCCAGCACCTTCCTGAATACCCAGTACTTC. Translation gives CASTFLNTQYF.

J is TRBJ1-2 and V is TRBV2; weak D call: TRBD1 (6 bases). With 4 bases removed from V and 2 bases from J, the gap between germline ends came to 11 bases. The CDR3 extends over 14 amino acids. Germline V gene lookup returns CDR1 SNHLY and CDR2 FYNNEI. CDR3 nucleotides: TGTGCCAGCAGTGGACGAACAGGGAACTATGGCTACACCTTC. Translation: CASSGRTGNYGYTF.

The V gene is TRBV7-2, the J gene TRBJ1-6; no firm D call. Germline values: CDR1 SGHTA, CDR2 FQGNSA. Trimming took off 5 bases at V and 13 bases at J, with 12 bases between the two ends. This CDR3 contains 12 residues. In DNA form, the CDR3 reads TGTGCCAGCAGCCCTGATGTATCGCCCCTCCACTTT. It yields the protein CASSPDVSPLHF. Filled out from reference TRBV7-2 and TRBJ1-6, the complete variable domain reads GAGVSQSPSNKVTEKGKDVELRCDPISGHTALYWYRQSLGQGLEFLIYFQGNSAPDKSGLPSDRFSAERTGGSVSTLTIQRTQQEDSAVYLCASSPDVSPLHFGNGTRLTVT.

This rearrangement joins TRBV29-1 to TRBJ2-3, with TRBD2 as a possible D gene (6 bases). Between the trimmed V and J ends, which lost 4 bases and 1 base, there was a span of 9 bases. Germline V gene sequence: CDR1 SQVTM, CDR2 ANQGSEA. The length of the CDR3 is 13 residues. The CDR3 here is CSVGGGGTDTQYF. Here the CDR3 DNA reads TGCAGCGTTGGGGGCGGGGGCACAGATACGCAGTATTTT.

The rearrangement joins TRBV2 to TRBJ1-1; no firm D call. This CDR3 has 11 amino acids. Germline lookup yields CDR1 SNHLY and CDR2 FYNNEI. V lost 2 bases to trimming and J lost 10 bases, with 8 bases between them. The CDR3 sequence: CASSERVGAFF. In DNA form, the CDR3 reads TGTGCCAGCAGTGAACGGGTGGGAGCTTTCTTT.

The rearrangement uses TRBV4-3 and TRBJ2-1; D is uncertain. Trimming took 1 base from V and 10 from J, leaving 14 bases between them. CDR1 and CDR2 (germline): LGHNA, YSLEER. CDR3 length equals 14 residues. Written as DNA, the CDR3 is TGCGCCAGCAGCCAAGTCGCAACCCCCATCGAGCAGTTCTTC. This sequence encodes CASSQVATPIEQFF.